The next 28 T cell receptor beta chains were all read from a single sample in a study of T cell responses to AZD1222 COVID-19 vaccine. Using immunoSEQ multiplex PCR, the repertoire was profiled, and TCRdb retains in-frame clones only, with some absent. This repertoire shows 70,000 to 90,000 clones, around four fifths found once; its top ten account for roughly 20%. The material sequenced was peripheral blood, taken on day 0 of AZD1222 vaccination. These receptors came from an adult in good health.

This CDR3 is CASSSAGRTNSPLHF. The DNA of the CDR3 is TGTGCCAGCAGTTCGGCAGGCCGAACCAATTCACCCCTCCACTTT. This sequence joins TRBV27 and TRBJ1-6; D gene ambiguous. Trimming took 4 bases from V and 7 from J, leaving 14 bases between them. Germline lookup yields CDR1 MNHEY and CDR2 SMNVEV (reference sequence). This CDR3 is built from 15 residues.

The V call is TRBV19, the J call TRBJ2-1, with 7 bases fitting TRBD2. Per the germline V gene, CDR1 is LNHDA and CDR2 is SQIVND (reference sequence). After removal of 3 bases from V and 13 bases from J, the junction contained 18 bases not matched to a gene. The CDR3 totals 16 residues. CDR3 nucleotides: TGTGCCAGTAGTATGGGTCTCTCTCGGGGGGTCTCAAACCAGTTCTTC. Translating it yields CASSMGLSRGVSNQFF.

The rearrangement uses TRBV19 and TRBJ2-1, with TRBD2 identical over 12 bases. Per the germline V gene, CDR1 is LNHDA and CDR2 is SQIVND (reference sequence). The CDR3 runs to 17 residues. V trimming: 9 bases; J trimming: 6 bases; junction bases outside the gene matches: 15. The CDR3 spells CASYGLRGTSGSNEQFF. CDR3 bases: TGTGCCAGCTACGGGCTGCGGGGGACTAGCGGGTCCAATGAGCAGTTCTTC.

The chain combines TRBV6-2 or TRBV6-3 with TRBJ2-2; 7 positions match TRBD1. V was clipped by 2 bases and J by 0 bases; unmatched bases: 0. The CDR3 is made up of 15 amino acids. Germline lookup yields CDR1 MNHEY and CDR2 SVGEGT. The CDR3 region is CASSYGTANTGELFF. CDR3 coding DNA: TGTGCCAGCAGTTACGGGACAGCGAACACCGGGGAGCTGTTTTTT.

The chain uses TRBV5-1 and TRBJ2-3, with TRBD1 matching over 9 bases. Unmatched junction bases numbered 8, after V lost 4 bases and J lost 2 bases. Looked up from germline, CDR1 is SGHRS and CDR2 is YFSETQ. This CDR3 region has 16 residues. The CDR3 DNA sequence: TGCGCCAGCAGCCTGACAGGGGGAGCAAACACAGATACGCAGTATTTT. This translates into CASSLTGGANTDTQYF. Full variable domain (missing parts from reference TRBV5-1 and TRBJ2-3): KAGVTQTPRYLIKTRGQQVTLSCSPISGHRSVSWYQQTPGQGLQFLFEYFSETQRNKGNFPGRFSGRQFSNSRSEMNVSTLELGDSALYLCASSLTGGANTDTQYFGPGTRLTVL.

In DNA, the CDR3 is TGCAGCGCCCCAACTAGTTCCAATGAGCAGTTCTTC. As protein: CSAPTSSNEQFF. The chain is built from TRBV29-1 and TRBJ2-1; the D gene is possibly TRBD2 (5 bases). Germline V gene data show CDR1 as SQVTM and CDR2 as ANQGSEA. The CDR3 loop spans 12 amino acids. Trimming cost V 7 bases and J 6 bases, with 13 bases left between them.

CDR3 residues: CASRRVRNSPLHF. CDR3 nucleotide sequence: TGTGCCAGCCGGAGGGTTCGGAATTCACCCCTCCACTTT. The gene calls are TRBV6-5 and TRBJ1-6; D is undetermined. The CDR3 covers 13 residues. CDR1 MNHEY and CDR2 SVGAGI come from the germline V gene. Trimming shortened V by 8 bases and J by 7 bases, and 12 bases separated the two germline ends.

The rearrangement joins TRBV3-1 (or the pseudogene TRBV3-2) to TRBJ2-1, with 7 bases lining up with TRBD2. After removal of 1 base from V and 6 bases from J, the junction contained 3 bases not matched to a gene. The CDR3 has 14 amino acids. Germline V CDR1 and CDR2: LGHDT, YNNKEL (reference sequence). For the CDR3, the DNA is TGTGCCAGCAGCCAAGTCCGGGGGGTCAATGAGCAGTTCTTC. It translates to CASSQVRGVNEQFF.

This clone was seen ten or more times. J is TRBJ1-2 and V is TRBV3-1 (or the pseudogene TRBV3-2); D unclear. Germline CDR1 LGHDT, CDR2 YNNKEL (reference sequence). Trimming cost V 0 bases and J 6 bases, with 8 bases left between them. The CDR3 has 13 amino acids. The CDR3, as DNA: TGTGCCAGCAGCCAAGATTCCGTGCATGGCTACACCTTC. Protein product: CASSQDSVHGYTF.

The genes are TRBV11-2 and TRBJ2-3; D is undetermined. V was pared by 7 bases and J by 2 bases, with 16 bases between. The CDR3 is made up of 15 amino acids. Per the germline V gene, CDR1 is SGHAT and CDR2 is FQNNGV. This CDR3 reads CASTLDQHATDTQYF. For the CDR3, the DNA is TGTGCCAGCACCCTCGATCAACACGCCACAGATACGCAGTATTTT.

This chain uses TRBV3-1 (or the pseudogene TRBV3-2) with TRBJ2-1; TRBD2 matches at 11 bases. Germline V gene lookup returns CDR1 LGHDT and CDR2 YNNKEL (reference sequence). CDR3 length: 18 amino acids. Losses at the gene ends were 4 bases for V and 9 bases for J; bases not matched to a gene: 17. CDR3 coding DNA: TGTGCCAGCAGCCTAAGATCCGTAGCGGGAGGGCCGCGTTCTGAGCAGTTCTTC. Protein product: CASSLRSVAGGPRSEQFF.

In its sample, this clone was seen a few times. The J gene is TRBJ1-5, the V gene TRBV24-1; tentative D call: TRBD1 (6 bases). This CDR3 is built from 15 residues. Germline assignment: CDR1 KGHDR and CDR2 SFDVKD. V lost 2 bases and J 7 bases, leaving 14 bases between the germline ends. For the CDR3, the DNA is TGTGCCACCAGTGATTCAGGGGCAGTCGGACAGCCCCAGCATTTT. It specifies CATSDSGAVGQPQHF.

This sequence joins TRBV2 and TRBJ1-3; D not resolved. Trimming pared 8 bases from V and 1 base from J, leaving 15 bases between. The CDR3 runs 15 residues. The germline CDR1 and CDR2 sequences are SNHLY and FYNNEI. The DNA of the CDR3 is TGTGCCAGCGGAGCGCAACAGCTATCTGGAAACACCATATATTTT. It codes for CASGAQQLSGNTIYF.

The gene calls are TRBV3-1 (or the pseudogene TRBV3-2) and TRBJ1-1; D not resolved. Germline CDR1 and CDR2: LGHDT and YNNKEL (reference sequence). Trimming removed 0 bases at V and 0 bases at J, with 5 bases between. CDR3 length: 14 amino acids. The CDR3 here is CASSQDTLNTEAFF. CDR3 in DNA: TGTGCCAGCAGCCAAGACACCTTGAACACTGAAGCTTTCTTT.

Here the CDR3 reads CASSFLEVDEQFF. Here the CDR3 DNA reads TGTGCCAGCAGTTTCTTGGAGGTCGATGAGCAGTTCTTC. This sequence joins TRBV12-3 or TRBV12-4 and TRBJ2-1; tentative D call: TRBD2 (5 bases). Trimming left V 3 bases short and J 8 bases short, with 11 bases between. CDR3 length equals 13 residues.

This clone has just a few counts. The chain employs TRBV4-1 and TRBJ1-6, with D possibly being TRBD1 (6 bases). CDR1 and CDR2 (germline): MGHRA, YSYEKL. This CDR3 contains 18 residues. Trimming removed 4 bases from V and 3 bases from J, with 19 bases in between. In nucleotides, the CDR3 is TGCGCCAGCAGCCGCGGACGGTTGAGGGGGGGCTATAATTCACCCCTCCACTTT. The encoded protein is CASSRGRLRGGYNSPLHF.

The chain is built from TRBV10-2 and TRBJ1-1; D remains unclear. The CDR3 has 13 residues. The V and J ends lost 5 bases and 0 bases respectively, with 7 bases between them. The germline CDR1 and CDR2 sequences are WSHSY and SAAADI. The CDR3 nucleotides are TGCGCCAGCAGTATCGCCCTGAACACTGAAGCTTTCTTT. It specifies CASSIALNTEAFF.

The chain uses TRBV28 and TRBJ1-5; TRBD1 matches 7 bases. After removal of 4 bases from V and 7 bases from J, the junction contained 16 bases not matched to a gene. The CDR3 has 17 amino acids. Germline V gives CDR1 MDHEN, CDR2 SYDVKM. The CDR3 here is CASSSGTAKGVQQPQHF. The CDR3 nucleotides read TGTGCCAGCAGTTCCGGGACAGCCAAGGGGGTCCAGCAGCCCCAGCATTTT.

This clone was detected only once. This chain connects TRBV5-4 to TRBJ2-1; the match to TRBD2 covers 16 bases. The CDR3 loop spans 16 amino acids. Germline CDR1 reads SGHNT; CDR2 reads YYREEE (reference sequence). The V segment lost 4 bases and the J segment 10 bases; nucleotides outside the gene matches: 8. Here the CDR3 reads CASSTGTSGRVGEQFF. DNA of the CDR3: TGTGCCAGCAGCACCGGGACTAGCGGGAGGGTTGGGGAGCAGTTCTTC.

The chain's CDR3 is CASSLRTGSNEKLFF. The CDR3, as DNA: TGTGCCAGCAGCCTCCGGACAGGGAGTAATGAAAAACTGTTTTTT. The chain is built from TRBV7-2 and TRBJ1-4; TRBD1 agrees at 8 bases. CDR3 length: 15 residues. The junction had 6 bases not matched to a gene; V was cut back by 5 bases and J by 4 bases. Per germline, CDR1 SGHTA and CDR2 FQGNSA.

The chain recombines TRBV30 with TRBJ1-4; weak D call: TRBD1 (5 bases). CDR3 size: 15 residues. Trimming pared 0 bases from V and 7 bases from J, leaving 15 bases between. CDR1 GTSNPN and CDR2 SVGIG come from the germline V gene (reference sequence). In nucleotides, the CDR3 is TGTGCCTGGAGTGTACGGGGGGTTTTAGGTGAAAAACTGTTTTTT. As protein: CAWSVRGVLGEKLFF.

This chain joins TRBV28 and TRBJ2-4; no definite D call. V was shortened by 8 bases and J by 1 base, with 6 bases between the two germline ends. From germline, CDR1 is MDHEN and CDR2 SYDVKM. This CDR3 comprises 12 residues. The CDR3 reads CASLGAKNIQYF. The CDR3 region has the DNA TGTGCCAGCTTGGGGGCCAAAAACATTCAGTACTTC.

This clone was seen at least ten times. This rearrangement joins TRBV2 to TRBJ1-4, with D unresolved. The CDR3 consists of 12 residues. The germline gives CDR1 SNHLY, CDR2 FYNNEI. Trimming stripped 7 bases from V and 5 bases from J, with 8 bases between. The CDR3 is CASIGGNEKLFF. CDR3 in DNA: TGTGCCAGCATAGGAGGGAATGAAAAACTGTTTTTT.

This rearrangement joins TRBV11-3 to TRBJ2-2, with a possible D match to TRBD2 (6 bases). Germline values: CDR1 SGHNT, CDR2 YENEEA. Trimming removed 3 bases from V and 6 bases from J, with 8 bases in between. The CDR3 loop spans 13 amino acids. The CDR3 region has the DNA TGTGCCAGCAGCTTTACGGGGGCCGGGGAGCTGTTTTTT. Encoded protein: CASSFTGAGELFF.

The V and J genes are TRBV4-2 and TRBJ2-1; 8 bases are a match to TRBD2. The J segment lost 10 bases and the V segment lost 1 base, leaving 3 bases of the junction unmatched. The CDR3 totals 13 residues. Germline-derived CDR1 and CDR2 are LGHNA and YNFKEQ. CDR3 coding DNA: TGTGCCAGCAGCCAAGCGGGGGGGCGGGAGCAGTTCTTC. Its protein is CASSQAGGREQFF.

The chain recombines TRBV7-2 with TRBJ2-3, with a possible D match to TRBD2 (6 bases). Germline loops: CDR1 SGHTA, CDR2 FQGNSA. The V gene lost 3 bases and the J gene lost 2 bases, with 12 bases spanning the gap. The CDR3 runs 15 residues. The CDR3 sequence: CASSFGRGNTDTQYF. The CDR3 DNA sequence: TGTGCCAGCAGCTTTGGGCGCGGGAACACAGATACGCAGTATTTT.

In its sample, this clone was seen once. This chain joins TRBV4-2 and TRBJ1-3, with a tentative D call TRBD1 (5 bases). The CDR3 runs 17 residues. V was pared by 0 bases and J by 4 bases, with 16 bases between. Germline V gene lookup returns CDR1 LGHNA and CDR2 YNFKEQ. The CDR3 spells CASSQESGTVLGNTIYF. The CDR3, as DNA: TGTGCCAGCAGCCAAGAATCCGGGACGGTCCTCGGAAACACCATATATTTT.

The chain links TRBV6-5 to TRBJ1-6; D is possibly TRBD1 (5 bases). Trimming shortened V by 0 bases and J by 3 bases, and 9 bases separated the two germline ends. Per germline, CDR1 MNHEY and CDR2 SVGAGI. This CDR3 has 16 residues. CDR3 DNA: TGTGCCAGCAGTTACTCGATACAGGTCTATAATTCACCCCTCCACTTT. Translation gives CASSYSIQVYNSPLHF.